Listed here is a single T cell receptor (beta chain). Germline-derived CDR1 and CDR2 are SGHTA and FQGNSA. V lost 5 bases to trimming and J lost 1 base, with 16 bases between them. The CDR3 extends over 16 amino acids. TCRdb re-called the RT-PCR reads with MiXCR, one entry per CDR3 protein. The sample gives over 400,000 distinct CDR3 sequences, 9.5% to 12% of which show up once; approximately 12% is in the top ten. This sample stems from a study of response to subunit inactivated influenza vaccine. This TCR came from a man aged 50-60 years who received an inactivated influenza vaccine. The chain combines TRBV7-2 with TRBJ2-3; possibly TRBD1 or TRBD2 for D (7 bases each). Sequenced material: PBMCs from blood, taken 45 days after vaccination. This chain's CDR3 is CASSPGLTGGTDTQYF. Here the CDR3 DNA reads TGTGCCAGCAGCCCGGGACTAACAGGGGGCACAGATACGCAGTATTTT.